This T cell receptor (beta chain) appears in the sequencing data of a study of T cells in Graves' hyperthyroidism and ophthalmopathy. TCR beta CDR3 regions were amplified from RNA transcripts. The TCR CDR3 first-round RT-PCR relied on the HTBI primer set. TCRdb redid the calling of the multiplex PCR reads with MiXCR, one entry per CDR3 protein. The sample shows hundreds of thousands of distinct CDR3 sequences, approximately 14% of them seen only once. This clonotype was counted at least ten times. Sequences were obtained from blood. The sequence was obtained from a woman aged 60-75 years with Graves' ophthalmopathy.

CDR3 bases: TGTGCCAGCAGCTTAAGCTTAACGGGGGGCTACGAGCAGTACTTC. It is translated as CASSLSLTGGYEQYF. The rearrangement links TRBV11-1 to TRBJ2-7, with 7 bases that match TRBD2. Germline V lookup: CDR1 SGHAT, CDR2 FQDESV (reference sequence). CDR3 size: 15 residues. V shed 2 bases and J 3 bases; nucleotides not matched to a gene: 7.